The present T cell receptor (beta chain) was sequenced within a study of OX40 agonist ivuxolimab in advanced cancers. Background for the entire study: Ivuxolimab was an agonistic, fully human IgG2 monoclonal antibody directed against OX40 (CD134), a costimulatory receptor. Intravenous ivuxolimab was administered to patients every 2 weeks at six dose levels: 0.01, 0.1, 0.3, 1.5, 3 and 10 mg/kg. Among the 50 to 55 dose-escalation patients, around 19 had hepatocellular carcinoma, about 15 melanoma, 9 renal cell carcinoma and 9 head and neck cancer. The dose-escalation cohort was about 83% male with a mean age of approximately 60 years, ranging from about 23 to 85. Prior anti-PD-1, anti-PD-L1 or anti-CTLA-4 therapy was permitted, and about two fifths of dose-escalation patients had received checkpoint inhibitors. Three dose-escalation patients achieved partial responses, one with hepatocellular carcinoma and two with cutaneous melanoma. The point of sequencing TCRbeta in the periphery was to test whether ivuxolimab changed TCR sequence diversity and drove clonal T-cell expansion. The paper reports the monotherapy dose-escalation portion (N = 52 patients) of the phase I ivuxolimab trial. The investigation overall reported the following: Which antigens the clonally expanded peripheral T cells were specific for was not determined. Low levels of normalized T-cell clonal expansion were also seen in some patients who did not respond. At doses of 0.1 to 3.0 mg/kg, clonal expansion of both CD4+ and CD8+ blood T cells was observed from baseline to week 6. After ivuxolimab, expanded clones were on average more numerous among CD8+ T cells than among CD4+ T cells. In the 0.1-3.0 mg/kg groups, partial responders were among the patients with the lowest normalized peripheral clonal expansion, particularly in CD8+ T cells.

Sequences SNHLY (CDR1) and FYNNEI (CDR2) are obtained from the germline V gene. Reading from cysteine to phenylalanine, the CDR3 counts 15 amino acids. Of all the DNA, just the CDR3 is kept, 45 bases in frame from base 1. Genomic DNA was extracted from sorted cells for sequencing of the TCRbeta CDR3 region. The immunoSEQ Assay was used to sequence the TCRbeta CDR3 regions. TCRdb re-hosts the immuneACCESS table, in-frame sequences only. Its copies lack some clones; in the studies checked, an unresolved V gene accounts for under half of them, and the cause for the rest is not known. The sample table contains about 100,000 clones; only one count was recorded for less than 85% of them. The biggest ten clones account for 5.5% of the sample. Of note for this clone: No antigen is known for it. Base qualities are not provided; no much larger clone lies one nucleotide away.

Patients with autoimmune disease history or receiving systemic immunosuppression were excluded from the trial. Peripheral blood for TCR sequencing was collected from all dose cohorts at baseline, on cycle 4 day 1, and on cycle 7 day 1. Samples came from an open-label, multicenter, first-in-human phase I dose-escalation trial of ivuxolimab. The trial enrolled adults with locally advanced or metastatic head and neck squamous cell, hepatocellular, melanoma or renal cell carcinoma. Before TCR sequencing, CD4+ and CD8+ T cells were separately sorted from peripheral blood. In this chain, TRBV2 is recombined with TRBJ2-5; the D match is possibly TRBD1 or TRBD2, with 5 bases aligned in each. TRBJ2-7 matches the DNA end more closely, so the J call is doubtful. This receptor was obtained from an adult with an advanced solid tumor such as melanoma, head and neck, liver or kidney cancer. The sequencing used CD4+ or CD8+ T cells sorted from blood, collected in a trial of the OX40 agonist ivuxolimab. The CDR3 has the sequence CASSEGSLGAYEQYF. The nucleotide sequence reads TGTGCCAGCAGTGAAGGGAGTTTGGGGGCCTACGAGCAGTACTTC.